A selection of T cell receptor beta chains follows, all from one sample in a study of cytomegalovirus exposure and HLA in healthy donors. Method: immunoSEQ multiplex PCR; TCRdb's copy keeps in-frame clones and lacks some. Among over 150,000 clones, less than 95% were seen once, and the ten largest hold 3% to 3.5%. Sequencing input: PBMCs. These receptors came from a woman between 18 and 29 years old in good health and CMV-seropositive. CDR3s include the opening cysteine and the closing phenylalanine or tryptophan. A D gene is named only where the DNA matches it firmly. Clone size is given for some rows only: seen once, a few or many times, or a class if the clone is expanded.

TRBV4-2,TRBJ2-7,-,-,CASSQEHAGAYEQYF,TGTGCCAGCAGCCAAGAACATGCGGGCGCCTACGAGCAGTACTTC
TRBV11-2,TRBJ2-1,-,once,CASSETPSWQGIYNEQFF,TGTGCCAGCAGCGAAACGCCTTCCTGGCAGGGAATTTACAATGAGCAGTTCTTC
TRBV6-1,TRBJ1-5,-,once,CASSEAGGKNQPQHF,TGTGCCAGCAGTGAAGCCGGGGGGAAAAATCAGCCCCAGCATTTT
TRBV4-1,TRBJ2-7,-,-,CASSQVEGGYEQYF,TGCGCCAGCAGCCAAGTGGAGGGCGGTTACGAGCAGTACTTC
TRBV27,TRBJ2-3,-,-,CASSSRGASLEGAQYF,TGTGCCAGCAGTTCGCGGGGAGCCTCACTGGAAGGGGCGCAGTATTTT
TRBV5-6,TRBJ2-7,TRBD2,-,CASNVNLGRVRSYEQYF,TGTGCCAGCAACGTTAACTTGGGGAGGGTACGATCCTACGAGCAGTACTTC
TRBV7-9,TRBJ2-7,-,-,CASSPPGYEQYF,TGTGCCAGCAGCCCGCCAGGGTACGAGCAGTACTTC
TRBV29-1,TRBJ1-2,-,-,CSSNTLSGKGYTF,TGCAGCTCCAACACCTTGTCGGGAAAGGGCTACACCTTC
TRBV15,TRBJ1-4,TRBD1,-,CATSRGVTGGPTNEKLFF,TGTGCCACCAGCAGGGGAGTGACAGGGGGCCCGACTAATGAAAAACTGTTTTTT
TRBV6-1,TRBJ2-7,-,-,CASNWGVSYEQYF,TGTGCCAGCAATTGGGGGGTCTCCTACGAGCAGTACTTC
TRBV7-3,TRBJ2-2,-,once,CASSLAATGELFF,TGTGCCAGCAGCTTAGCGGCTACCGGGGAGCTGTTTTTT
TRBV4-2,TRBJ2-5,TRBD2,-,CASSQDNRGSRETQYF,TGTGCCAGCAGCCAAGACAATCGCGGGAGTAGGGAGACCCAGTACTTC
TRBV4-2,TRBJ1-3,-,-,CASSQDNGEGSSSGNTIYF,TGTGCCAGCAGCCAAGATAACGGGGAGGGCTCAAGCTCTGGAAACACCATATATTTT
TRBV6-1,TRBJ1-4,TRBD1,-,CASSEAEDRAEKLFF,TGTGCCAGCAGTGAAGCAGAGGACAGGGCAGAAAAACTGTTTTTT
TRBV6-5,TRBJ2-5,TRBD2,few,CASRTSGQETQYF,TGTGCCAGCAGGACTAGCGGTCAAGAGACCCAGTACTTC
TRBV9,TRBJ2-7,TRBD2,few,CASSASGRSEQYF,TGTGCCAGCAGCGCTAGCGGGAGAAGCGAGCAGTACTTC
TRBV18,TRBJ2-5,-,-,CASSPRRLELPFQETQYF,TGTGCCAGCTCACCACGTCGTCTGGAGCTGCCCTTCCAAGAGACCCAGTACTTC
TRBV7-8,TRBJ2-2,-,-,CASSLGAGAFNTGELFF,TGTGCCAGCAGCTTAGGGGCAGGGGCCTTTAACACCGGGGAGCTGTTTTTT
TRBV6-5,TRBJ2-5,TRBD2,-,CASSPRAGGETQYF,TGTGCCAGCAGTCCGAGGGCGGGGGGGGAGACCCAGTACTTC
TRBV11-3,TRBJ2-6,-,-,CASSSTGIPGANVLTF,TGTGCCAGCAGCTCAACAGGGATACCTGGGGCCAACGTCCTGACTTTC
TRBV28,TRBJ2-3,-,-,CASSLFGQGTDTQYF,TGTGCCAGCAGTTTATTTGGCCAGGGGACAGATACGCAGTATTTT
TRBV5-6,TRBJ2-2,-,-,CASSLTYRGGTGELFF,TGTGCCAGCAGCTTAACGTACAGGGGGGGCACCGGGGAGCTGTTTTTT
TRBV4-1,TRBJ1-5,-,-,CASSNIEGSNQPQHF,TGCGCCAGCAGCAACATTGAGGGAAGCAATCAGCCCCAGCATTTT
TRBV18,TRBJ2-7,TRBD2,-,CASSQLGSGSSYEQYF,TGTGCCAGCTCCCAATTAGGGAGCGGGAGCTCCTACGAGCAGTACTTC
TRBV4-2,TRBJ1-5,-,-,CASSLSDSNSNQPQHF,TGTGCCAGCAGCTTATCGGACAGTAATAGCAATCAGCCCCAGCATTTT
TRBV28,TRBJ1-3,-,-,CASSLQGQATGNTIYF,TGTGCCAGCAGTTTACAGGGGCAGGCCACTGGAAACACCATATATTTT
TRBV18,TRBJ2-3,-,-,CASSPVGSDDRDTQYF,TGTGCCAGCTCACCCGTCGGGTCGGATGACCGAGATACGCAGTATTTT
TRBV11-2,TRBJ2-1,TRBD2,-,CASSLVPSGSNEQFF,TGTGCCAGCAGCTTAGTCCCTAGCGGGAGCAATGAGCAGTTCTTC
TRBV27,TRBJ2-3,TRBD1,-,CASSLEGDRETDTQYF,TGTGCCAGCAGTTTAGAGGGGGACAGGGAGACAGATACGCAGTATTTT
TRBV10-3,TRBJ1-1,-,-,CAIRTSGNTEAFF,TGTGCCATCAGAACGAGCGGGAACACTGAAGCTTTCTTT
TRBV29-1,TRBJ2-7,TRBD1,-,CSVENGQGGHEQYF,TGCAGCGTTGAAAACGGACAGGGGGGCCACGAGCAGTACTTC
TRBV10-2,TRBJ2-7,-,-,CASQRSSLYEQYF,TGCGCCAGCCAGCGGTCGTCATTGTACGAGCAGTACTTC
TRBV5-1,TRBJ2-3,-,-,CASSKDRALLYTDTQYF,TGCGCCAGCAGCAAGGACAGAGCCCTTCTATACACAGATACGCAGTATTTT
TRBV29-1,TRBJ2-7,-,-,CSVDGLSDEQYF,TGCAGCGTTGACGGACTAAGCGACGAGCAGTACTTC
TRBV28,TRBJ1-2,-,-,CASSSAYRAGYTF,TGTGCCAGCAGTTCCGCCTACAGGGCTGGCTACACCTTC
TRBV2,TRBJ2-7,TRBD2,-,CASSEAYSGGAYEQYF,TGTGCCAGCAGTGAAGCTTATAGCGGGGGAGCGTACGAGCAGTACTTC
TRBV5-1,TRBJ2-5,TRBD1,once,CASRPGGESETQYF,TGCGCCAGCAGGCCAGGGGGCGAATCAGAGACCCAGTACTTC
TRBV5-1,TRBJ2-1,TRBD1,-,CASSFSPDRVNEQFF,TGCGCCAGCAGCTTTTCTCCGGACAGGGTGAATGAGCAGTTCTTC
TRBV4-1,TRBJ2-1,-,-,CASSRTAERAQFF,TGCGCCAGCAGCCGAACGGCGGAGCGAGCCCAGTTCTTC
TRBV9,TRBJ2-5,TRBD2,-,CASSVVAAGGRETQYF,TGTGCCAGCAGCGTAGTTGCTGCGGGGGGGCGAGAGACCCAGTACTTC
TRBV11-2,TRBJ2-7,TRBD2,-,CASSLKLAGFGEQYF,TGTGCCAGCAGCTTAAAGCTAGCGGGATTCGGGGAGCAGTACTTC
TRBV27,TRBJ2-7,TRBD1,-,CASSFGTGVYEQYF,TGTGCCAGCAGTTTCGGGACAGGGGTCTACGAGCAGTACTTC
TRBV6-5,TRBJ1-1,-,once,CASRPFGNTEAFF,TGTGCCAGCAGGCCCTTCGGGAACACTGAAGCTTTCTTT
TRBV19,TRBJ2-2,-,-,CASREQAYTGELFF,TGTGCCAGTAGAGAACAGGCATACACCGGGGAGCTGTTTTTT
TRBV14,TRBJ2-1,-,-,CASSQAIQSGKSSYNEQFF,TGTGCCAGCAGCCAAGCCATCCAGTCCGGGAAAAGCTCCTACAATGAGCAGTTCTTC
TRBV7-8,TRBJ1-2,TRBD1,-,CASSLGRDRDLPYTF,TGTGCCAGCAGCTTAGGACGGGACAGGGACCTCCCCTACACCTTC
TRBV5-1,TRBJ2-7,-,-,CASSQTRSDEQYF,TGCGCCAGCAGCCAGACAAGGTCAGACGAGCAGTACTTC
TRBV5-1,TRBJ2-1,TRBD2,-,CASSLVAGLAGGSSDEQFF,TGCGCCAGCAGCTTGGTTGCGGGACTAGCGGGAGGGTCTTCCGATGAGCAGTTCTTC
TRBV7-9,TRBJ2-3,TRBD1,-,CASSFEGARDTQYF,TGTGCCAGCAGCTTCGAGGGGGCGCGAGATACGCAGTATTTT
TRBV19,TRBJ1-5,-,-,CASNPGTPGGQPQHF,TGTGCCAGTAACCCCGGGACCCCGGGGGGTCAGCCCCAGCATTTT
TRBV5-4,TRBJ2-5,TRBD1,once,CASSFGQGQETQYF,TGTGCCAGCAGCTTCGGACAGGGCCAAGAGACCCAGTACTTC
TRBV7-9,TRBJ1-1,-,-,CASSLGGLNTEAFF,TGTGCCAGCAGCTTAGGTGGCTTGAACACTGAAGCTTTCTTT
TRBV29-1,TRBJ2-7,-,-,CSVEDQEGSYEQYF,TGCAGCGTTGAAGATCAAGAGGGTTCCTACGAGCAGTACTTC
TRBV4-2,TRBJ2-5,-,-,CASSQDLGSGETQYF,TGTGCCAGCAGCCAAGATCTTGGGAGCGGAGAGACCCAGTACTTC
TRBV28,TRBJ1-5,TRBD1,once,CASSQTGQSNQPQHF,TGTGCCAGCAGCCAGACAGGGCAGAGCAATCAGCCCCAGCATTTT
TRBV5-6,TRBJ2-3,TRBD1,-,CASSLGDRPTNTQYF,TGTGCCAGCAGCTTGGGGGACAGGCCAACAAATACGCAGTATTTT
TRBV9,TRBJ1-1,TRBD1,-,CASSVEWRTGVNTEAFF,TGTGCCAGCAGCGTAGAATGGAGAACAGGGGTGAACACTGAAGCTTTCTTT
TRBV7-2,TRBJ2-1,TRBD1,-,CASSLQGQGFRANEQFF,TGTGCCAGCAGCCTACAGGGACAGGGTTTTCGGGCCAATGAGCAGTTCTTC
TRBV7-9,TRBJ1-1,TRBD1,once,CASSLGQGAFNEAFF,TGTGCCAGCAGCTTGGGACAGGGGGCATTTAATGAAGCTTTCTTT